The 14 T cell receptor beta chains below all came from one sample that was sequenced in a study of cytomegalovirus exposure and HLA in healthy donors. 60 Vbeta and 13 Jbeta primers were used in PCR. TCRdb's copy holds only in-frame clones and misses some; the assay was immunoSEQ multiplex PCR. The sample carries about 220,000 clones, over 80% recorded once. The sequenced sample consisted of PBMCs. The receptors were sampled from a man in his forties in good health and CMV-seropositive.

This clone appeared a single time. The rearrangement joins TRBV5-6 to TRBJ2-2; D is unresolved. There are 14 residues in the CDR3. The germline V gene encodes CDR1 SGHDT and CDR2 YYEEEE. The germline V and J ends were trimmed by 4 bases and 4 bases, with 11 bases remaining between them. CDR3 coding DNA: TGTGCCAGCAGCACTGAGTTAGTCACCGGGGAGCTGTTTTTT. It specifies CASSTELVTGELFF. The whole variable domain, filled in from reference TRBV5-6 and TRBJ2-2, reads DAGVTQSPTHLIKTRGQQVTLRCSPKSGHDTVSWYQQALGQGPQFIFQYYEEEERQRGNFPDRFSGHQFPNYSSELNVNALLLGDSALYLCASSTELVTGELFFGEGSRLTVL.

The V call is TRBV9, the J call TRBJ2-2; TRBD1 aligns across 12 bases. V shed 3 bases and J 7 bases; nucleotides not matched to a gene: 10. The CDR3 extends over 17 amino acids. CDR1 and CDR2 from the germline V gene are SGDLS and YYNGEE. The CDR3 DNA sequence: TGTGCCAGCAGCGCAAAATGGGACAGGGGGCATGACGGGGAGCTGTTTTTT. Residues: CASSAKWDRGHDGELFF.

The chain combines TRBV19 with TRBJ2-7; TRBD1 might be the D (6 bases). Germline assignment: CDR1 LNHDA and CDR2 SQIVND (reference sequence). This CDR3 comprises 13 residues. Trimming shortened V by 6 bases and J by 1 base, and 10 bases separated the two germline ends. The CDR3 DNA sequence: TGTGCCAGTAGCCGGGACAATTCCTACGAGCAGTACTTC. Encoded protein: CASSRDNSYEQYF.

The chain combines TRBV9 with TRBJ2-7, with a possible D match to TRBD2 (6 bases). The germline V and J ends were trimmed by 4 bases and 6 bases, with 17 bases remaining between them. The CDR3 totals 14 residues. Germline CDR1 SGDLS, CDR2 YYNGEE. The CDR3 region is CASSISLGGVEQYF. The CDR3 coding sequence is TGTGCCAGCAGCATCTCCCTCGGAGGGGTCGAGCAGTACTTC.

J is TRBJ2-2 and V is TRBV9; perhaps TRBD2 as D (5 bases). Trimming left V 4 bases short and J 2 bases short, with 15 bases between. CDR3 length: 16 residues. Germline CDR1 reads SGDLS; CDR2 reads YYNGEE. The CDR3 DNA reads TGTGCCAGCAGCACAAGAGGCGGGTTAAACACCGGGGAGCTGTTTTTT. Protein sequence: CASSTRGGLNTGELFF.

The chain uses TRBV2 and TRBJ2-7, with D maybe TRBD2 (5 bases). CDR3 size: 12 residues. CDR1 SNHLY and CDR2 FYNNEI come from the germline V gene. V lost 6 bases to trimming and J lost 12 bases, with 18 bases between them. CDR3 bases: TGTGCCAGCAGCCCGTCTGCGGGCACTACGTACTTC. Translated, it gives CASSPSAGTTYF.

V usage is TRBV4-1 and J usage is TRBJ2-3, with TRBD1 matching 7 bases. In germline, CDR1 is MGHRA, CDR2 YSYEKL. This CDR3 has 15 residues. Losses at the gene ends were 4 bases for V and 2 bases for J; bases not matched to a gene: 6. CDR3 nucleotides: TGCGCCAGCAGCCTAGAGGGACAGTTCACAGATACGCAGTATTTT. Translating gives CASSLEGQFTDTQYF.

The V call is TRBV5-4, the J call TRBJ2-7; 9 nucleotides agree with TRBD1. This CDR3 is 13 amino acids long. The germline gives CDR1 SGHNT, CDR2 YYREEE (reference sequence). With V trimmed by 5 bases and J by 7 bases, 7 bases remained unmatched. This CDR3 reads CASRRDRGREQYF. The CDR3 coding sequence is TGTGCCAGCAGGCGCGACAGGGGGAGGGAGCAGTACTTC.

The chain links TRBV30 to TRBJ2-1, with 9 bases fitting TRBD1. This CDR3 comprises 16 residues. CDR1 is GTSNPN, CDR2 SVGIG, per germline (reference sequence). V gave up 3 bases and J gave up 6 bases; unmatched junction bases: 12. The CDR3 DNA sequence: TGTGCCTGGAGCATGTTCCGAGACAGGGGGTCCAATGAGCAGTTCTTC. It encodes CAWSMFRDRGSNEQFF.

CDR3 sequence reads: CAWRGLAGYNEQFF. The CDR3 nucleotides are TGTGCCTGGAGGGGACTAGCGGGCTACAATGAGCAGTTCTTC. V and J are TRBV30 and TRBJ2-1, with 12 bases aligning to TRBD2. This CDR3 spans 14 amino acids. Trimming at V came to 3 bases and at J to 3 bases, leaving 0 bases not matched to a gene. Germline CDR1 is GTSNPN and CDR2 is SVGIG (reference sequence).

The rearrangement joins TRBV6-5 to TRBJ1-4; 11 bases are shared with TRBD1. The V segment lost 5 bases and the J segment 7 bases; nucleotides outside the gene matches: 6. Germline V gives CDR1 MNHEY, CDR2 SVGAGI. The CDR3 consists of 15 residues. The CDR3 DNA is TGTGCCAGCAGTAAGGACAGGGGGCTAGTTGAAAAACTGTTTTTT. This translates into CASSKDRGLVEKLFF.

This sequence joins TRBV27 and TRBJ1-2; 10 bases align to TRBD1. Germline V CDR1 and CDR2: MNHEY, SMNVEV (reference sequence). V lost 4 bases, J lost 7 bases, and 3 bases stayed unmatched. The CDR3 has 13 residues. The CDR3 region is CASSWTGGGGYTF. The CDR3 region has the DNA TGTGCCAGCAGTTGGACAGGGGGGGGTGGCTACACCTTC.

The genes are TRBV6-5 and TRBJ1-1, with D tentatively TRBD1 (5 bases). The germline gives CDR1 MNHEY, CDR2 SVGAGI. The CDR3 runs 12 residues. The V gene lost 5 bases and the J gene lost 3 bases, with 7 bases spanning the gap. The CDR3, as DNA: TGTGCCAGCAGTCCAGGGTACACTGAAGCTTTCTTT. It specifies CASSPGYTEAFF.

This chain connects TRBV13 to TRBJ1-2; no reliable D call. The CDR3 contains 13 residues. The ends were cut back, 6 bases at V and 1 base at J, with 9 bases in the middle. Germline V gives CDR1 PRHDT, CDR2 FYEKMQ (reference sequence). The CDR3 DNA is TGTGCCAGCAGTGAGTCGTTTAACTATGGCTACACCTTC. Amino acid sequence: CASSESFNYGYTF.